Listed below are T cell receptor beta chains from one sample, sequenced in a study of shared clonotypes between healthy human individuals. Some clones are missing from TCRdb's copy, which holds only in-frame ones; the method was immunoSEQ multiplex PCR. The data show roughly 2 million clones, about 95% seen once. The sequencing input was naive CD8+ T cells sorted from blood. All receptors derive from a man between 18 and 29 years old in good health. Each CDR3 is given with its conserved first and last residue. Fields, in order: J gene, clone size, D gene, V gene, CDR3 DNA, CDR3 protein. The D gene is left open where the match is weak. Clone size is stated in some rows and not others, as once, few, many or a class when expanded.

>TRBJ1-1|-|TRBD1|TRBV29-1
TGCAGCGTATCAGGGGGATACACTGAAGCTTTCTTT
CSVSGGYTEAFF
>TRBJ2-5|-|TRBD1|TRBV4-1
TGCGCCAGCAGCCTCCGGGACAGGGTAGAGACCCAGTACTTC
CASSLRDRVETQYF
>TRBJ2-7|-|TRBD1|TRBV27
TGTGCCAGCAGTTCCTCTCCCGGGACAGGGACCTACGAGCAGTACTTC
CASSSSPGTGTYEQYF
>TRBJ2-7|-|TRBD1|TRBV9
TGTGCCAGCAGCGCGGTCCGGGACAGGGAAGGCGGGCAGTACTTC
CASSAVRDREGGQYF
>TRBJ2-7|-|TRBD1|TRBV6-1
TGTGCCAGCAGTGTTGATTCGGACAGGGACTACGAGCAGTACTTC
CASSVDSDRDYEQYF
>TRBJ2-2|-|-|TRBV9
TGTGCCAGCAGCCCCCCGCTTTCGTCCGGGGAGCTGTTTTTT
CASSPPLSSGELFF
>TRBJ2-3|-|-|TRBV9
TGTGCCAGCAGCGTAGCGATCGGCTCCACAGATACGCAGTATTTT
CASSVAIGSTDTQYF
>TRBJ2-7|once|TRBD2|TRBV6-1
TGTGCCAGCAGGGCTCTAGCGGGGGATAGCGACGAGCAGTACTTC
CASRALAGDSDEQYF
>TRBJ2-7|once|-|TRBV19
TGTGCCAGTAGTATTGCGGGGCTTCACGAGCAGTACTTC
CASSIAGLHEQYF
>TRBJ2-5|-|-|TRBV6-5
TGTGCCAGCAGTTACTCCGGGACGGCTCAAGAGACCCAGTACTTC
CASSYSGTAQETQYF
>TRBJ2-5|-|-|TRBV5-4
TGTGCCAGCAGCCCCGGCCCACCCGGATTTGGGGAGACCCAGTACTTC
CASSPGPPGFGETQYF
>TRBJ2-2|-|-|TRBV5-4
TGTGCCAGCAGCTTGGAGGGTCCCCCGAACACCGGGGAGCTGTTTTTT
CASSLEGPPNTGELFF
>TRBJ1-1|-|-|TRBV28
TGTGCCAGCAGTTTATACGCAGGGGATACCACTGAAGCTTTCTTT
CASSLYAGDTTEAFF
>TRBJ1-2|few|TRBD1|TRBV27
TGTGCCAGCCGTTTTCCCGGGACAGGGGGTGATGGCTACACCTTC
CASRFPGTGGDGYTF
>TRBJ1-1|once|TRBD1|TRBV7-6
TGTGCCAGCAGCCCCCAGGGGACAGGGAGTTATATGAACACTGAAGCTTTCTTT
CASSPQGTGSYMNTEAFF
>TRBJ2-7|-|-|TRBV5-4
TGTGCCAGCAGCTTGTTAGAGGGCTACGAGCAGTACTTC
CASSLLEGYEQYF
>TRBJ2-7|-|-|TRBV10-2
TGCGCCAGCATCGATAGACCGTGGGGCTTGGACGAGCAGTACTTC
CASIDRPWGLDEQYF
>TRBJ2-5|-|-|TRBV13
TGTGCCAGCAGCTTAGGTTCCCAGGGAGAGACCCAGTACTTC
CASSLGSQGETQYF